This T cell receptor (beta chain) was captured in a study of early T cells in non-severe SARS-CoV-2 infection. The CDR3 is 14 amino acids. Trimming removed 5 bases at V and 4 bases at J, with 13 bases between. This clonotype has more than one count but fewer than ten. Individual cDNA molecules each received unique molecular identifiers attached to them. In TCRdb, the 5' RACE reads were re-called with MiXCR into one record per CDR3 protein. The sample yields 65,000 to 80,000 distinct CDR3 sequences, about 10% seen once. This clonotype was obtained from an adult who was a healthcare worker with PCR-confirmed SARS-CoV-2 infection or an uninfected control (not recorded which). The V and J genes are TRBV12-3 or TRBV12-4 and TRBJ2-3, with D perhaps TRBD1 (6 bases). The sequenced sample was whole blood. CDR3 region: CASSHYRDPDTQYF. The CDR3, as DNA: TGTGCCAGCAGTCACTACAGGGACCCAGATACGCAGTATTTT.